The clone carrying this T cell receptor beta chain was observed many times. Unmatched junction bases numbered 14, after V lost 1 base and J lost 6 bases. The germline V gene encodes CDR1 SGHTA and CDR2 FQGNSA. This CDR3 comprises 17 residues. This sample stems from a study of blood T cells in healthy people across ages. The second PCR ran about 6 to 12 cycles with a sample-barcoded 5' primer and J-beta primers. TCRdb fed the 5' RACE reads into MiXCR, producing one record per CDR3 protein. The sample gives fewer than 800,000 distinct CDR3 sequences, about 30% of which show up once; 15% is in the top ten.

The J gene is TRBJ1-2, the V gene TRBV7-2; 7 nucleotides line up with TRBD1. Sequences were obtained from blood. This sequence was found in an elderly woman in good health. CDR3 sequence reads: CASSLVGDSLFYNGYTF. Written as DNA, the CDR3 is TGTGCCAGCAGCTTAGTGGGGGACAGTCTTTTCTACAATGGCTACACCTTC.